These 26 T cell receptor beta chains originate from one sample sequenced in a study of radiotherapy plus CTLA-4 blockade in lung cancer listed by TCRdb under 2018. Preparation of the library involved the immunoSEQ multiplex PCR assay. The table comes from immuneACCESS by way of TCRdb, which keeps in-frame sequences with V and J called. Part of the clones is missing from these tables; in studies checked, under half for an unresolved V gene and the rest for unknown reasons. The sample table records about 85,000 clones; around 85% of these occur just once. About 2% of the sample is taken by the ten largest. The specimen was peripheral blood, collected from a patient treated with radiotherapy plus ipilimumab. These receptor sequences come from a human donor with non-small cell lung cancer who had a partial response to radiotherapy plus ipilimumab.

In its sample, this clone was seen once. V gene TRBV7-9 combines with J gene TRBJ2-1; 8 bases match TRBD1. J lost 6 bases, V lost 8 bases, and 15 bases had no gene match. Germline V gives CDR1 SEHNR, CDR2 FQNEAQ (reference sequence). This CDR3 has 16 residues. The CDR3 loop is CASRTQAGGKINEQFF. The CDR3 region has the DNA TGTGCCAGCCGAACCCAGGCAGGGGGCAAAATCAATGAGCAGTTCTTC.

As to this clone: At one of its ends the junction is not consistent with the germline gene, which may arise from a read error. This same CDR3 is encoded by further DNA sequences in the sample. This chain joins TRBV19 and TRBJ2-2; TRBD1 agrees at 7 bases. The CDR3 extends over 15 amino acids. CDR1 and CDR2 from the germline V gene are LNHDA and SQIVND (reference sequence). The CDR3 is CASSIGGSRTGELFF. The CDR3 nucleotides read TGTGCTAGTAGTATAGGGGGCTCAAGGACCGGGGAGCTGTTTTTT. Full variable domain (outside the CDR3, taken from reference TRBV19 and TRBJ2-2): DGGITQSPKYLFRKEGQNVTLSCEQNLNHDAMYWYRQDPGQGLRLIYYSQIVNDFQKGDIAEGYSVSREKKESFPLTVTSAQKNPTAFYLCASSIGGSRTGELFFGEGSRLTVL.

J is TRBJ2-3 and V is TRBV10-3, with 7 bases that match TRBD2. Per germline, CDR1 ENHRY and CDR2 SYGVKD. This CDR3 is 15 amino acids long. V lost 3 bases and J lost 2; bases outside the gene matches: 5. The CDR3 DNA follows: TGTGCCATCAGTGAAACGGGAGGCTCCACAGATACGCAGTATTTT. Residues: CAISETGGSTDTQYF.

The CDR3 DNA reads as TGTGCCAGCAGCTGGGCGGGAGGACCAAATACGCAGTATTTT. Its protein is CASSWAGGPNTQYF. The chain links TRBV11-2 to TRBJ2-3, with 8 bases matching TRBD2. The junction had 7 bases not matched to a gene; V was cut back by 4 bases and J by 7 bases. Germline CDR1 and CDR2: SGHAT and FQNNGV. This CDR3 has 14 amino acids.

The chain joins TRBV5-1 to TRBJ2-3; maybe TRBD2 (7 bases). Trimming removed 4 bases at V and 2 bases at J, with 14 bases between. Germline loops: CDR1 SGHRS, CDR2 YFSETQ. The CDR3 runs 15 residues. The CDR3 sequence is CASSGGDTFTDTQYF. The CDR3 DNA is TGCGCCAGCAGCGGGGGGGACACCTTCACAGATACGCAGTATTTT.

In its sample, this clone was seen once. V and J are TRBV19 and TRBJ2-1; 11 nucleotides agree with TRBD2. Germline V gene lookup returns CDR1 LNHDA and CDR2 SQIVND (reference sequence). The V and J ends lost 7 bases and 5 bases, in that order; junction bases with no gene match: 19. CDR3 size: 19 residues. The CDR3, as DNA: TGTGCCAGTACCATAAGGAGGGGGCCGGGACTAGCGGACAACAATGAGCAGTTCTTC. Protein product: CASTIRRGPGLADNNEQFF.

With respect to this clone: Other DNA sequences in this sample translate to the same CDR3. The chain combines TRBV27 with TRBJ2-5, with 8 bases fitting TRBD2. The CDR3 runs 14 residues. J was trimmed by 5 bases and V by 6 bases; bases with no gene match: 8. Per the germline V gene, CDR1 is MNHEY and CDR2 is SMNVEV (reference sequence). The CDR3 nucleotides are TGTGCCAGCAGGGCAAGCGGGAGAGGCGAGACCCAGTACTTC. It specifies CASRASGRGETQYF.

This chain links TRBV5-4 with TRBJ2-3; 8 nucleotides line up with TRBD2. Looked up from germline, CDR1 is SGHNT and CDR2 is YYREEE (reference sequence). V dropped 0 bases and J dropped 6; count of bases not matched to a gene: 6. There are 15 residues in the CDR3. The CDR3 reads CASSLEGSGADTQYF. CDR3 nucleotides: TGTGCCAGCAGCTTGGAGGGTAGCGGGGCTGATACGCAGTATTTT.

This clone was observed a handful of times. The J gene is TRBJ2-3, the V gene TRBV11-3, with TRBD2 matching over 8 bases. This CDR3 has 13 residues. The trim removed 5 bases at V and 8 bases at J, leaving 6 bases unmatched. Germline loops: CDR1 SGHNT, CDR2 YENEEA. The CDR3 DNA follows: TGTGCCAGCAGCCCCGACGGGAGGGCTACGCAGTATTTT. Its protein product is CASSPDGRATQYF.

The chain joins TRBV18 to TRBJ2-7; maybe TRBD1 (6 bases). The CDR3 has 12 amino acids. The germline V gene encodes CDR1 KGHSH and CDR2 LQKENI. With 3 bases removed from V and 6 bases from J, the gap between germline ends came to 9 bases. The DNA for the CDR3 is TGTGCCAGCTCACCTACAGGGCCCGAGCAGTACTTC. It codes for CASSPTGPEQYF. The complete variable domain, with remaining parts taken from reference TRBV18 and TRBJ2-7, reads NAGVMQNPRHLVRRRGQEARLRCSPMKGHSHVYWYRQLPEEGLKFMVYLQKENIIDESGMPKERFSAEFPKEGPSILRIQQVVRGDSAAYFCASSPTGPEQYFGPGTRLTVT.

This chain joins TRBV9 and TRBJ2-7, with 9 bases identical to TRBD2. CDR1 is SGDLS, CDR2 YYNGEE, per germline. Trimming removed 2 bases from V and 5 bases from J; junction bases left unmatched: 11. The CDR3 totals 16 residues. CDR3 nucleotide sequence: TGTGCCAGCAGCGTCGGGCGGCGGGAGGGCCGGGACGAGCAGTACTTC. Protein: CASSVGRREGRDEQYF.

The chain combines TRBV28 with TRBJ1-3, with D unresolved. V lost 1 base and J lost 2, with 9 bases in between. Looked up from germline, CDR1 is MDHEN and CDR2 is SYDVKM. The CDR3 totals 15 residues. For the CDR3, the DNA is TGTGCCAGCAGTTTATCCCCGAGGACTGGAAACACCATATATTTT. It yields the protein CASSLSPRTGNTIYF.

V and J are TRBV6-1 and TRBJ1-1; 7 bases match TRBD1. Germline loops: CDR1 MNHNS, CDR2 SASEGT. The V gene end was trimmed by 6 bases and the J gene end by 1 base; junction bases not matched to a gene: 8. The CDR3 is 15 residues long. Written as DNA, the CDR3 is TGTGCCAGCAGCTATTCAGGGACAGCGAACACTGAAGCTTTCTTT. Amino acids: CASSYSGTANTEAFF.

This chain connects TRBV19 to TRBJ2-1; possible D gene TRBD1, 5 bases. Trimming removed 4 bases from V and 4 bases from J, with 14 bases in between. Looked up from germline, CDR1 is LNHDA and CDR2 is SQIVND (reference sequence). The CDR3 runs 15 residues. The CDR3 sequence is CASSNRQNTYNEQFF. The CDR3 coding sequence is TGTGCCAGTAGTAACAGACAGAACACGTACAATGAGCAGTTCTTC.

This chain links TRBV19 with TRBJ2-3; tentative D call: TRBD2 (6 bases). V lost 8 bases and J lost 0, with 15 bases in between. Looked up from germline, CDR1 is LNHDA and CDR2 is SQIVND (reference sequence). The CDR3 consists of 15 residues. Here the CDR3 reads CASGAGGISTDTQYF. CDR3 coding DNA: TGTGCCAGTGGGGCCGGAGGGATTAGCACAGATACGCAGTATTTT.

The chain joins TRBV6-5 to TRBJ1-4, with D maybe TRBD1 (5 bases). V was pared by 6 bases and J by 6 bases, with 11 bases between. The CDR3 spans 13 residues. Germline lookup yields CDR1 MNHEY and CDR2 SVGAGI. CDR3 in amino acids: CASRPGTDEKLFF. CDR3 bases: TGTGCCAGCAGACCCGGGACTGATGAAAAACTGTTTTTT.

The genes are TRBV18 and TRBJ2-1; TRBD1 matches 10 bases. The germline gives CDR1 KGHSH, CDR2 LQKENI. There are 14 residues in the CDR3. V lost 4 bases and J lost 8; bases outside the gene matches: 5. CDR3 DNA sequence: TGTGCCAGCTCACTGACAGGGGGCGCGGATGAGCAGTTCTTC. Residues: CASSLTGGADEQFF.

The chain employs TRBV6-1 and TRBJ2-5, with D possibly TRBD1 on 6 matching bases. The DNA end favors TRBJ2-7, so the J call may be wrong. The CDR3 totals 14 residues. Germline V gene lookup returns CDR1 MNHNS and CDR2 SASEGT. CDR3 in DNA: TGTGCCAGCAGGCAGACAGGTGACTCCTACGAGCAGTACTTC. Its translation: CASRQTGDSYEQYF.

The genes are TRBV9 and TRBJ1-2; 9 bases agree with TRBD1. The CDR3 is made up of 15 amino acids. Per germline, CDR1 SGDLS and CDR2 YYNGEE. With V trimmed by 3 bases and J by 4 bases, 7 bases remained unmatched. This CDR3 reads CASSADSQGAYGYTF. DNA for the CDR3: TGTGCCAGCAGCGCCGATTCACAGGGGGCCTATGGCTACACCTTC.

The CDR3 DNA reads TGTGCCAGGCTTCAAGGGACTAGGGGCCACGAGCAGTACTTC. This encodes CARLQGTRGHEQYF. The chain couples TRBV6-1 to TRBJ2-7; TRBD2 agrees at 8 bases. This CDR3 is built from 14 residues. Germline CDR1 is MNHNS and CDR2 is SASEGT. The V and J ends lost 9 bases and 5 bases, in that order; junction bases with no gene match: 12.

About this clone itself: Mismatch with germline at one junction end may stem from a read error. V is TRBV7-2 and J is TRBJ1-5; no firm D call. Germline V gene sequence: CDR1 SGHTA, CDR2 FQGNSA. The CDR3 is made up of 17 amino acids. CDR3 nucleotide sequence: TGTGCCAGCAGTTTAGGTTCGTCCGTGGCGGGCAGTGGGGCCCAGCATTTT. Residues: CASSLGSSVAGSGAQHF. Looking up the rest from reference TRBV7-2 and TRBJ1-5 gives the full variable domain: GAGVSQSPSNKVTEKGKDVELRCDPISGHTALYWYRQSLGQGLEFLIYFQGNSAPDKSGLPSDRFSAERTGGSVSTLTIQRTQQEDSAVYLCASSLGSSVAGSGAQHFGDGTRLSIL.

The V call is TRBV19, the J call TRBJ1-1; 10 positions agree with TRBD1. The ends lost 8 bases at V and 2 bases at J; junction bases unmatched: 2. Germline assignment: CDR1 LNHDA and CDR2 SQIVND (reference sequence). The CDR3 loop spans 13 amino acids. The CDR3 DNA follows: TGTGCCAGTGGGGACAGGGGTAACACTGAAGCTTTCTTT. Residues: CASGDRGNTEAFF.

V gene TRBV10-3 combines with J gene TRBJ2-1; D perhaps matches TRBD2 (6 bases). Germline V lookup: CDR1 ENHRY, CDR2 SYGVKD. V lost 6 bases and J lost 9, with 18 bases in between. The CDR3 has 14 residues. In DNA form, the CDR3 reads TGTGCCATCAGACCGGACGCCGGGGGTCTTGAGCAGTTCTTC. It is translated as CAIRPDAGGLEQFF.

The J gene is TRBJ2-6, the V gene TRBV2; TRBD1 agrees at 9 bases. This CDR3 has 16 amino acids. Germline-derived CDR1 and CDR2 are SNHLY and FYNNEI. V lost 8 bases to trimming and J lost 4 bases; unmatched junction nucleotides: 9. CDR3: CASAGTGPLGANVLTF. Written as DNA, the CDR3 is TGTGCCAGCGCCGGGACAGGGCCGTTAGGGGCCAACGTCCTGACTTTC.

The chain is built from TRBV12-5 and TRBJ1-4; D perhaps matches TRBD1 (6 bases). V was pared by 0 bases and J by 6 bases, with 29 bases between. Germline loops: CDR1 LGHNT, CDR2 FRNRAP. This CDR3 spans 21 amino acids. The CDR3 is CASGLVALNPNFWGQHEKLFF. CDR3 bases: TGTGCTAGTGGTTTGGTAGCCCTTAACCCAAATTTTTGGGGACAACATGAAAAACTGTTTTTT.

This clone came up a few times. V is TRBV10-2 and J is TRBJ1-1, with 8 bases that match TRBD1. CDR1 is WSHSY and CDR2 is SAAADI in the germline V gene. The junction had 9 bases not matched to a gene; V was cut back by 5 bases and J by 4 bases. The CDR3 runs to 15 residues. The chain's CDR3 is CASSPLFGQGTEAFF. Here the CDR3 DNA reads TGCGCCAGCAGTCCTTTATTTGGACAGGGCACTGAAGCTTTCTTT.